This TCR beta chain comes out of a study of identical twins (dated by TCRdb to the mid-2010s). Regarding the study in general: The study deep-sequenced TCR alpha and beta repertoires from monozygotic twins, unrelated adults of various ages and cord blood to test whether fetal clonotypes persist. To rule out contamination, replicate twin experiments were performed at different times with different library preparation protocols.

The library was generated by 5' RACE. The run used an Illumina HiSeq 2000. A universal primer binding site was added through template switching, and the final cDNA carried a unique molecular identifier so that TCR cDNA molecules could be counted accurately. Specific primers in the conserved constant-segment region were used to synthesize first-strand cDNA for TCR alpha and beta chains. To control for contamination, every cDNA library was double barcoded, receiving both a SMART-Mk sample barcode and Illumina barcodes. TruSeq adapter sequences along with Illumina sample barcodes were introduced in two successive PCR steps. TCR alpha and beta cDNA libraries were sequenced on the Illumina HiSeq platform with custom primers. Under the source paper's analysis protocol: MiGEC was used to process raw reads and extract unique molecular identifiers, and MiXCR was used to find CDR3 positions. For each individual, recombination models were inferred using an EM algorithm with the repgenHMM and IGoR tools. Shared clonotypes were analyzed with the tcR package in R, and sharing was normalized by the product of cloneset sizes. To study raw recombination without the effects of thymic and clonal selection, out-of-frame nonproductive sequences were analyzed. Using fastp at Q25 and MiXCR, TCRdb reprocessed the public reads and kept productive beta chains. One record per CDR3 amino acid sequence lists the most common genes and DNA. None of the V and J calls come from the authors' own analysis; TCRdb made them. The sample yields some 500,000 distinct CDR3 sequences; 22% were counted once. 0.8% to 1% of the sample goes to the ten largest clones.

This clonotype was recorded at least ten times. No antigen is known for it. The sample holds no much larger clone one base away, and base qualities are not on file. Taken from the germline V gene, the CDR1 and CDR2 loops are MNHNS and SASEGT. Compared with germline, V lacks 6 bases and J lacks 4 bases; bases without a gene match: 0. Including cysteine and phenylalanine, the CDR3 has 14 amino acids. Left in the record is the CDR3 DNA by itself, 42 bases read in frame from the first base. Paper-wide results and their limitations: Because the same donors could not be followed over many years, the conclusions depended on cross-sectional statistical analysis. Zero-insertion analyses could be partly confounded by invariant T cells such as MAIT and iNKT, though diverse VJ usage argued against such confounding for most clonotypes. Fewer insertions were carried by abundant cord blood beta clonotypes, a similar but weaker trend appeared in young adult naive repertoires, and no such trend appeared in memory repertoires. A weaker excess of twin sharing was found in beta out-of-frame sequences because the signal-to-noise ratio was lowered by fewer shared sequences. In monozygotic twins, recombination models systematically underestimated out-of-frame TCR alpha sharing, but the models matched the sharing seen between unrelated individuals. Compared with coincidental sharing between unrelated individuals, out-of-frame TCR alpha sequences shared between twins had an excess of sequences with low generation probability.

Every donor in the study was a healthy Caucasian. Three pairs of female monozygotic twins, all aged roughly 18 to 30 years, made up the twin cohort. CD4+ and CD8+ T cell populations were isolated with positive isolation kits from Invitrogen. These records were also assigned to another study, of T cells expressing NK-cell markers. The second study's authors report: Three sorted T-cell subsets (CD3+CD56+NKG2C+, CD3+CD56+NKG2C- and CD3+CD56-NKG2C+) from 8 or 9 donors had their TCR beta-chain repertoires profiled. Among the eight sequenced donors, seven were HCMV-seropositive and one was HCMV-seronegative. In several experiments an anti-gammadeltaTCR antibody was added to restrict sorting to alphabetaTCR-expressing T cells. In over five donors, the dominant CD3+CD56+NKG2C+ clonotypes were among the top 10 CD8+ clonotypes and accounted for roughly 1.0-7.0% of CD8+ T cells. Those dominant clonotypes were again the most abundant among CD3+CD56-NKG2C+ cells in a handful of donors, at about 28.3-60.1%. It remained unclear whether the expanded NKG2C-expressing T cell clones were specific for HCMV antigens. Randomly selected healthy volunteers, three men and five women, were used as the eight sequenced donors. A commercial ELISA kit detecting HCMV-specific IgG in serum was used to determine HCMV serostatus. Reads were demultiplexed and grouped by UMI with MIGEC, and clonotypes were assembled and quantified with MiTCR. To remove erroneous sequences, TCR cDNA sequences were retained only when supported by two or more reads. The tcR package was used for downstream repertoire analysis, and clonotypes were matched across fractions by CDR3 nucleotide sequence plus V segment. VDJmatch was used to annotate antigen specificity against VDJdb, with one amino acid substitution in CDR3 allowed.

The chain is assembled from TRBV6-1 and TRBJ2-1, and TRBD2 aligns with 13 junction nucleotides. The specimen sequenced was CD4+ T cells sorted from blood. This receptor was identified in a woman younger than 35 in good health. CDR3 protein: CASRGLAGYNEQFF. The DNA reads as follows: TGTGCCAGCAGGGGACTAGCGGGGTACAATGAGCAGTTCTTC.